This T cell receptor beta chain was recorded in a study of shared clonotypes between healthy human individuals. Germline V gene lookup returns CDR1 MNHEY and CDR2 SMNVEV (reference sequence). The V end lost 8 bases, the J end lost 4 bases, and 14 bases lay between the germline ends. The CDR3 covers 13 residues. Sequenced by immunoSEQ multiplex PCR; TCRdb stores in-frame clones only, minus some. The sample has 2,500,000 or so clones; under 95% are singletons. Sequenced: naive CD4+ T cells from PBMCs. Subset given: CD45RA+ positively selected. The sequence derives from a young man in good health. Some clones in this sample may be carry-over from other donors' samples. The chain couples TRBV27 to TRBJ2-5; maybe TRBD1 (6 bases). CDR3 sequence reads: CASPTGMPETQYF. In nucleotides, the CDR3 is TGTGCCAGCCCAACAGGGATGCCAGAGACCCAGTACTTC.